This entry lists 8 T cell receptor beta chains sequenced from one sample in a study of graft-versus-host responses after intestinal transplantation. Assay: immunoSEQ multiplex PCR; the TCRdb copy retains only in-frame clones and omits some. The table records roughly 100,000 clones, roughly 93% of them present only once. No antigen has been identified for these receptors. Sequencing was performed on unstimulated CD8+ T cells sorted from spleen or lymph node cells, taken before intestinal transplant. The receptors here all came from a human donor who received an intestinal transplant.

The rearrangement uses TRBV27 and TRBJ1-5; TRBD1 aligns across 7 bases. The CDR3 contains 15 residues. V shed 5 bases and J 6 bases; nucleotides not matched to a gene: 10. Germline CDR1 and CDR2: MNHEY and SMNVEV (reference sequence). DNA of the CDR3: TGTGCCAGCAGTGCCGCAGGGGGGACGGCTCAGCCCCAGCATTTT. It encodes CASSAAGGTAQPQHF.

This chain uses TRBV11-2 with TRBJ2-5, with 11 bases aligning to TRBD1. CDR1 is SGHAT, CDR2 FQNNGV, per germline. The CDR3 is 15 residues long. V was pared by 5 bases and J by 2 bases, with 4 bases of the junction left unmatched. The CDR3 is CASSPRDRGQETQYF. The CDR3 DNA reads TGTGCCAGCAGCCCCCGGGACAGGGGGCAAGAGACCCAGTACTTC. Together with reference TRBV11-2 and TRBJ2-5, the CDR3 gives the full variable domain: EAGVAQSPRYKIIEKRQSVAFWCNPISGHATLYWYQQILGQGPKLLIQFQNNGVVDDSQLPKDRFSAERLKGVDSTLKIQPAKLEDSAVYLCASSPRDRGQETQYFGPGTRLLVL.

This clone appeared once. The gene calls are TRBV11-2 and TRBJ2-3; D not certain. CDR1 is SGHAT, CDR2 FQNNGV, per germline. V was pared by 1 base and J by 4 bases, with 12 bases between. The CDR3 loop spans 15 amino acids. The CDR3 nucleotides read TGTGCCAGCAGCTTAGTCCCCGCGAACCCAGATACGCAGTATTTT. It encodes CASSLVPANPDTQYF. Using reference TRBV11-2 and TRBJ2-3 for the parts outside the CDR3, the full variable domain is EAGVAQSPRYKIIEKRQSVAFWCNPISGHATLYWYQQILGQGPKLLIQFQNNGVVDDSQLPKDRFSAERLKGVDSTLKIQPAKLEDSAVYLCASSLVPANPDTQYFGPGTRLTVL.

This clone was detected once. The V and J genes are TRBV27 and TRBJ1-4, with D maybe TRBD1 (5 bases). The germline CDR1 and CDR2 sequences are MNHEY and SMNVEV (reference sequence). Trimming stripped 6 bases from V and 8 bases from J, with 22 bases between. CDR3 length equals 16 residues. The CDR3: CASSPTLTAWREKLFF. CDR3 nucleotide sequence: TGTGCCAGCAGCCCAACCCTGACAGCCTGGCGGGAAAAACTGTTTTTT. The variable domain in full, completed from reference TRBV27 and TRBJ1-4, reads EAQVTQNPRYLITVTGKKLTVTCSQNMNHEYMSWYRQDPGLGLRQIYYSMNVEVTDKGDVPEGYKVSRKEKRNFPLILESPSPNQTSLYFCASSPTLTAWREKLFFGSGTQLSVL.

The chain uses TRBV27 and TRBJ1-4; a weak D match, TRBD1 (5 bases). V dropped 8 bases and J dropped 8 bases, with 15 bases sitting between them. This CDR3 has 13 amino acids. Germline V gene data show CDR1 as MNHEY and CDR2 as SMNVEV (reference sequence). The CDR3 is CASSKVRGEKLFF. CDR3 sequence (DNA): TGTGCCAGCTCCAAGGTTCGGGGCGAAAAACTGTTTTTT.

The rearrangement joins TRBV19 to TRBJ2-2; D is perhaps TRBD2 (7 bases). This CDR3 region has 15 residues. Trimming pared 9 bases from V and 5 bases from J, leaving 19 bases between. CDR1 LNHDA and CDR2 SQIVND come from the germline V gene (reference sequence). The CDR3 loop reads CASSLGGAGTGELFF. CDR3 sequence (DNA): TGTGCCAGCTCCCTTGGGGGGGCAGGAACCGGGGAGCTGTTTTTT.

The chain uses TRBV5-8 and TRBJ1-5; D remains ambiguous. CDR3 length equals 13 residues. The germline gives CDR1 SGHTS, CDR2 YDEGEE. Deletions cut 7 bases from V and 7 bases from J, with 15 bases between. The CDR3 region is CASAGGVGQPQHF. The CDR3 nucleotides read TGTGCCAGCGCAGGCGGGGTCGGGCAGCCCCAGCATTTT. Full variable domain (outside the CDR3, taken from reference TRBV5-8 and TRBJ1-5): EAGVTQSPTHLIKTRGQQATLRCSPISGHTSVYWYQQALGLGLQFLLWYDEGEERNRGNFPPRFSGRQFPNYSSELNVNALELEDSALYLCASAGGVGQPQHFGDGTRLSIL.

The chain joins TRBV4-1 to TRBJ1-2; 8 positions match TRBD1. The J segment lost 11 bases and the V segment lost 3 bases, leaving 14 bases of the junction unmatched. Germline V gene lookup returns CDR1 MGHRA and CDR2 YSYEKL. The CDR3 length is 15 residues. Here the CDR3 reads CASSHLGQGNVEYTF. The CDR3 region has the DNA TGCGCCAGCAGCCACCTCGGACAGGGTAACGTCGAGTACACCTTC.